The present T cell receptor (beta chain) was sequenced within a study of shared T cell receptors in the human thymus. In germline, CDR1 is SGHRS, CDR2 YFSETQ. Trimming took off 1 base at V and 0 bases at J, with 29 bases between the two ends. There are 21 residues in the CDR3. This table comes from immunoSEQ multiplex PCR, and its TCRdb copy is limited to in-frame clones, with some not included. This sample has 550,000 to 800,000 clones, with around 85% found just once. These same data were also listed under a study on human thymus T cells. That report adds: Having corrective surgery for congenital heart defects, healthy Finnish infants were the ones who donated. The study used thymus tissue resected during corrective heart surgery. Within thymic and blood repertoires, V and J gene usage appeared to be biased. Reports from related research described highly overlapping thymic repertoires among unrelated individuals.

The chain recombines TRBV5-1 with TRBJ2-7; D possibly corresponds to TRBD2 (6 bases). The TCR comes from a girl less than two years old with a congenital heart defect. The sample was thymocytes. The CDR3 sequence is CASSLYQPTGTAEDLSYEQYF. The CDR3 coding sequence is TGCGCCAGCAGCTTGTATCAGCCAACCGGGACTGCCGAGGATCTCTCCTACGAGCAGTACTTC.